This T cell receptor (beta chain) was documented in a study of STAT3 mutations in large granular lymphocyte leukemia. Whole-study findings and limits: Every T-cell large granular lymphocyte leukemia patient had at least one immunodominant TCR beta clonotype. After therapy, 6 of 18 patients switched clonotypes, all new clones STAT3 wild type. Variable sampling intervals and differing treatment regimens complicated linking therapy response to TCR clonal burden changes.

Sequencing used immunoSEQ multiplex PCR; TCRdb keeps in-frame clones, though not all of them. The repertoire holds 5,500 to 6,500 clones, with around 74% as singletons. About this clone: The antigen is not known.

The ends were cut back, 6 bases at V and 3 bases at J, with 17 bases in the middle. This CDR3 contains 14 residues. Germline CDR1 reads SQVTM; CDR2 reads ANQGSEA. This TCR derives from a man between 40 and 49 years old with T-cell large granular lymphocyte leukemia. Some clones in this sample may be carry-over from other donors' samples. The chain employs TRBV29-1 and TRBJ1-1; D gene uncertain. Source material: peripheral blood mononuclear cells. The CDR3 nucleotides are TGCAGCGTGATATACTCCCTCTGGGACACTGAAGCTTTCTTT. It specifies CSVIYSLWDTEAFF.